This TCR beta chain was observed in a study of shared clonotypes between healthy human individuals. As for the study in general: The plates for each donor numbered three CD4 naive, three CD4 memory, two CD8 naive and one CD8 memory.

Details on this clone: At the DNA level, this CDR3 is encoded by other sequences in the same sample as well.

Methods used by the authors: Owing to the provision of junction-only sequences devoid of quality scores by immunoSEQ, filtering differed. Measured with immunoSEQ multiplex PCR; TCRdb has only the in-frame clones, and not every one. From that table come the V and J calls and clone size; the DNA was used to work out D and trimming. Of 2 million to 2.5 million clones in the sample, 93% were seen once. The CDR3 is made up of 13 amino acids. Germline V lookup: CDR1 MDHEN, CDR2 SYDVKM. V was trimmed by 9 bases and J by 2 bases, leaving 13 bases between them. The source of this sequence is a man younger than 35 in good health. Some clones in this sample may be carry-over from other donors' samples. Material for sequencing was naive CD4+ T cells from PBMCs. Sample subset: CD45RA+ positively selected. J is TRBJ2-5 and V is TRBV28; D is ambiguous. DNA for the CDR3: TGTGCCAGTGAACCGGGCCAGCAAGAGACCCAGTACTTC. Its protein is CASEPGQQETQYF.